This T cell receptor beta chain was sequenced in a study of T cell responses to AZD1222 COVID-19 vaccine (dated by TCRdb to about 2021). Describing the broader study: AZD1222 recipients given second doses at about 4 weeks or at about 12 weeks were pooled, since spike-specific TCR depth and breadth were not found to differ between the two schedules. A total of more than 230 trial participants underwent TCR sequencing, of whom approximately 200 had received two doses of AZD1222 and some 26 had received two doses of the MenACWY control vaccine. Enrollment into the trials was organized by age into subgroups of 18-55, 56-69 and 70-plus years, and those subgroups contained about 160, 30 and 59 TCR-sequenced participants, respectively.

The CDR3 numbers 15 residues from cysteine through phenylalanine. The kept DNA is CDR3 alone, 45 bases in frame from the first base. For CDR1 and CDR2, the germline V gene (reference sequence) lists LGHDT and YNNKEL. Trimming takes 4 bases off V and 1 base off J; junction bases not matched to a gene: 4. As concerns this clone: Its antigen specificity is not known. Base quality data are lacking; no much larger clone is found one base away.

The research as a whole found: A significant rise in spike-specific TCR breadth and depth was observed after two AZD1222 doses relative to day 0 and relative to MenACWY recipients. Because no day 14 peak-response samples were available, the repertoires could be characterized only after the peak T cell response. The 56-69-year group was small, and its depth increase did not reach significance, likely because of low power. Conclusions about previously exposed vaccinees are limited, since just six AZD1222 recipients were seropositive for SARS-CoV-2 at baseline. Most participants were white British and females outnumbered males, and the authors suggested that clonal diversity may have been underestimated. Reportedly, almost half of the unique spike-specific TCRs recognized epitopes lying outside the regions that are mutated in the B.1.351 and B.1.1.7 variants. The vaccine-associated CD4 TCRs covered the entire spike protein, and the dominant responses fell in regions 160-218 and 743-854.

The CDR3 regions of human TCRbeta chains were subjected to immunosequencing. The study's own analysis went as follows. TCRs in the repertoires were compared against a reference library of SARS-CoV-2-specific TCRs that had been generated with the MIRA antigen-specificity platform. Breadth was defined as the fraction of unique TCRs that were SARS-CoV-2-associated. Depth was defined as the fraction of total T cells that were SARS-CoV-2-associated. Each spike-specific TCR was assigned to its reactive spike region and to a CD4 or CD8 class using the MIRA data. Log10-transformed breadth and depth values were compared by one-way ANOVA with Sidak's multiple comparisons tests. The clones in this table, taken by TCRdb from immuneACCESS, are in-frame only. Not every clone is retained; where verified, under half of the shortfall comes from an unresolved V gene, and the cause of the rest is unknown. V and J calls and clone size follow that table, whereas D and trimming were derived from the DNA. Present in this sample are tens of thousands of clones, approximately 91% of which were seen just once. Over 2% of the sample is in the top ten clones.

This sample's time point label indicates: baseline before first vaccination. Samples from vaccinated people were obtained from the UK trials COV001 and COV002, which included a single-blind randomized controlled phase 2/3 trial of AZD1222 (ChAdOx1 nCoV-19) in healthy adults. For TCRbeta chain sequencing, PBMC samples were collected from trial participants at day 0 and at day 28 after the second dose. This chain joins TRBV3-1 (or the pseudogene TRBV3-2) to TRBJ1-1; 9 of the junction bases match TRBD1. Sequencing used peripheral blood, obtained on day 0 of AZD1222 vaccination. The clonotype comes from an adult in good health. CDR3 sequence: CASSRQDRGNTEAFF. The nucleotide sequence reads TGTGCCAGCAGCCGACAGGACAGGGGGAACACTGAAGCTTTCTTT.